This T cell receptor (beta chain) emerged from a study of blood T cell repertoires in COVID-19. Authors' methods: Reference gene primers were amplified, and this amplification served to estimate nucleated cell counts. The repertoire was sequenced with immunoSEQ multiplex PCR; TCRdb's copy has only in-frame clones and lacks some. The V and J calls and the clone size are those of that table, but D and trimming were determined from the DNA. The data contain roughly 220,000 clones, around 88% of them singletons. All enrollees were about 18 to 89 years old and from some 24 US areas. Participants' reported clinical history set cohort assignment. Sequenced input: PBMCs or T cells enriched from blood (not recorded which). This TCR was sampled from a woman aged 50 to 60 with acute COVID-19.

CDR3 in amino acids: CASSITGGEEKLFF. The CDR3 bases are TGTGCCAGCAGTATAACAGGGGGGGAGGAAAAACTGTTTTTT. The V call is TRBV27, the J call TRBJ1-4, with TRBD1 identical over 8 bases. Germline values: CDR1 MNHEY, CDR2 SMNVEV (reference sequence). The CDR3 consists of 14 residues. V dropped 5 bases and J dropped 8; count of bases not matched to a gene: 7.